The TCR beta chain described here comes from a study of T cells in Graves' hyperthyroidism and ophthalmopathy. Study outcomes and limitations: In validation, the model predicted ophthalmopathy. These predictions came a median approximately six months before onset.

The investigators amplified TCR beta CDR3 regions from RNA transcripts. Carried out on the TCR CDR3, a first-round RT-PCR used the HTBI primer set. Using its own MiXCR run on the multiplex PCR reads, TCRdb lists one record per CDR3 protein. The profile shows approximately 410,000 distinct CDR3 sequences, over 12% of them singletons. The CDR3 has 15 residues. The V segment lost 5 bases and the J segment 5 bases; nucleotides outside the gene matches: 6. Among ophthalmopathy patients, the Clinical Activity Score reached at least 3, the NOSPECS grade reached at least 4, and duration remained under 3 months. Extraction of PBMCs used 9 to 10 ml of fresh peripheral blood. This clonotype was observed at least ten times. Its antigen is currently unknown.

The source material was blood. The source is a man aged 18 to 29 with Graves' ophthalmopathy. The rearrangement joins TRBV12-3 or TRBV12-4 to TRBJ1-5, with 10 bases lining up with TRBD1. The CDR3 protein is CASSAQGTGDQPQHF. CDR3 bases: TGTGCCAGCAGTGCCCAGGGGACAGGGGATCAGCCCCAGCATTTT.